Listed below are T cell receptor beta chains from one sample, sequenced in a study of shared clonotypes between healthy human individuals. Produced via immunoSEQ multiplex PCR; TCRdb's table is partial and in-frame only. The sample has millions of clones, around nine tenths seen once. The sequenced material came from naive CD4+ T cells sorted from blood. The receptor source for this set is a man aged 18 to 29 in good health. CDR3s include the opening cysteine and the closing phenylalanine or tryptophan. The D gene is left open where the match is weak. Clone size, where shown, is once, few, many, or a class for clones that have expanded.

J: TRBJ2-7
size: -
D: -
V: TRBV6-5
CDR3: CASRKEGSPSYEQYF
DNA: TGTGCCAGCAGAAAGGAGGGCTCACCTTCCTACGAGCAGTACTTC

J: TRBJ2-2
size: -
D: -
V: TRBV6-5
CDR3: CASSRAPGELFF
DNA: TGTGCCAGCAGCAGGGCACCCGGGGAGCTGTTTTTT

J: TRBJ1-5
size: once
D: -
V: TRBV2
CDR3: CASSGGTLNGNQPQHF
DNA: TGTGCCAGCAGTGGGGGTACATTAAACGGCAATCAGCCCCAGCATTTT

J: TRBJ2-3
size: -
D: -
V: TRBV18
CDR3: CASSPSPDTQYF
DNA: TGTGCCAGCTCACCCTCCCCCGATACGCAGTATTTT

J: TRBJ1-1
size: -
D: TRBD1
V: TRBV19
CDR3: CASMEWTGAHTEAFF
DNA: TGTGCCAGTATGGAGTGGACAGGGGCCCACACTGAAGCTTTCTTT

J: TRBJ1-3
size: -
D: -
V: TRBV7-9
CDR3: CASSFGTASSGNTIYF
DNA: TGTGCCAGCAGCTTTGGTACAGCCAGCTCTGGAAACACCATATATTTT

J: TRBJ2-7
size: -
D: TRBD2
V: TRBV6-1
CDR3: CASSELGGGAYEQYF
DNA: TGTGCCAGCAGTGAACTGGGCGGGGGGGCCTACGAGCAGTACTTC

J: TRBJ2-5
size: -
D: TRBD2
V: TRBV2
CDR3: CASNGLAGGTYQETQYF
DNA: TGTGCCAGCAATGGACTAGCGGGAGGAACGTACCAAGAGACCCAGTACTTC

J: TRBJ2-2
size: -
D: -
V: TRBV19
CDR3: CASSPDGYTGELFF
DNA: TGTGCCAGTAGCCCGGACGGGTACACCGGGGAGCTGTTTTTT

J: TRBJ2-3
size: once
D: TRBD2
V: TRBV7-2
CDR3: CASKSVIGTSGRTDTQYF
DNA: TGTGCCAGCAAGTCGGTAATTGGGACTAGCGGGAGAACAGATACGCAGTATTTT

J: TRBJ1-1
size: -
D: TRBD1
V: TRBV5-4
CDR3: CASSKPGQGTANTEAFF
DNA: TGTGCCAGCAGCAAACCGGGACAGGGCACGGCCAACACTGAAGCTTTCTTT

J: TRBJ1-4
size: -
D: -
V: TRBV19
CDR3: CASSIARGTENEKLFF
DNA: TGTGCCAGTAGTATCGCGAGGGGGACGGAAAATGAAAAACTGTTTTTT

J: TRBJ2-7
size: -
D: TRBD2
V: TRBV19
CDR3: CASSIGAGPYEQYF
DNA: TGTGCCAGTAGTATCGGAGCGGGGCCCTACGAGCAGTACTTC

J: TRBJ2-5
size: -
D: TRBD2
V: TRBV7-2
CDR3: CASSQRLATGETQYF
DNA: TGTGCCAGCAGCCAACGACTAGCCACCGGTGAGACCCAGTACTTC